This T cell receptor (beta chain) emerged from a study of neoadjuvant nivolumab and ipilimumab in lung cancer. Study as a whole: Nivolumab 3 mg/kg was given days 1, 15 and 29, plus ipilimumab 1 mg/kg day 1 in combination. Regarding the study as a whole: Higher pretherapy blood TCR richness went with higher resected-tumor richness. Only two of four nivolumab-treated tumors gained richness and clonality by surgery. TCR richness and clonality were higher in tumors than adjacent uninvolved lung.

Concerning this clone itself: Its specificity is not known.

V was cut by 0 bases and J by 0 bases, with 12 bases left in between. The CDR3 consists of 17 residues. Germline CDR1 is SGDLS and CDR2 is YYNGEE. Sequencing used immunoSEQ multiplex PCR; TCRdb keeps in-frame clones, though not all of them. This table has around 1,500 clones, more than 70% appearing once. Material: adjacent normal lung tissue, obtained after neoadjuvant nivolumab, alone or with ipilimumab, at or shortly before surgery. This receptor was identified in an adult with non-small cell lung cancer. The V and J genes are TRBV9 and TRBJ2-2, with D possibly called TRBD1 or TRBD2 (5 bases each). The CDR3 loop is CASSVDPGTANTGELFF. The CDR3 DNA follows: TGTGCCAGCAGCGTAGATCCCGGGACGGCGAACACCGGGGAGCTGTTTTTT.